A selection of T cell receptor beta chains follows, all from one sample in a study of blood T cell repertoires in COVID-19. Profiled with immunoSEQ multiplex PCR; TCRdb holds only in-frame clones, not every one. The sample lists around 150,000 clones, roughly 82% seen once, with 11% in the top ten. The sample taken for sequencing was PBMCs or T cells enriched from blood (not recorded which). The receptors originated from a man in his fifties or sixties who had recovered from COVID-19. The CDR3 runs from the conserved cysteine through the conserved F or W. The D gene is left open where the match is weak. Only some rows state a clone size, as once, few, many or a class for expanded clones.

d_gene,v_gene,abundance,j_gene,CDR3aa,CDR3nt
TRBD1,TRBV19,.,TRBJ1-2,CASSKTGGLNYGYTF,TGTGCCAGTAGTAAAACAGGGGGCCTGAACTATGGCTACACCTTC
TRBD1,TRBV27,few,TRBJ1-6,CASSSPRQGSNSPLHF,TGTGCCAGCAGTTCTCCCCGACAGGGTAGTAATTCACCCCTCCACTTT
TRBD1,TRBV7-3,once,TRBJ1-1,CASSPGQGDTEAFF,TGTGCCAGCAGCCCGGGACAGGGAGACACTGAAGCTTTCTTT
TRBD1,TRBV28,.,TRBJ1-2,CASSLFEGGSYGYTF,TGTGCCAGCAGTTTATTTGAAGGGGGCAGCTATGGCTACACCTTC
TRBD1,TRBV15,.,TRBJ2-3,CATSKRTGVLDTQYF,TGTGCCACCAGTAAGAGGACAGGGGTTTTAGATACGCAGTATTTT
.,TRBV27,.,TRBJ1-2,CASRAYRGVANYGYTF,TGTGCCAGCAGGGCCTACCGCGGAGTCGCTAACTATGGCTACACCTTC
.,TRBV30,.,TRBJ2-5,CAWSVPRETQYF,TGTGCCTGGAGTGTACCGAGGGAGACCCAGTACTTC
.,TRBV9,few,TRBJ2-1,CASTGRGGEQFF,TGTGCCAGTACAGGGCGAGGCGGTGAGCAGTTCTTC
TRBD2,TRBV29-1,once,TRBJ2-5,CSVGGRGETQYF,TGCAGCGTTGGCGGGAGAGGAGAGACCCAGTACTTC
.,TRBV4-2,.,TRBJ2-3,CASSQDSVAGGRTDTQYF,TGTGCCAGCAGCCAAGATTCGGTTGCCGGGGGACGCACAGATACGCAGTATTTT
.,TRBV11-3,.,TRBJ2-5,CASSFGGETQYF,TGTGCCAGCAGCTTCGGCGGAGAGACCCAGTACTTC
TRBD1,TRBV2,.,TRBJ2-7,CASSLDRGDEQYF,TGTGCCAGCAGTCTGGACAGGGGAGACGAGCAGTACTTC
.,TRBV5-1,.,TRBJ1-5,CASSETGSHGQPQHF,TGCGCCAGCAGCGAAACAGGGTCCCACGGGCAGCCCCAGCATTTT
.,TRBV5-6,few,TRBJ1-2,CASSLDPSGYGDGYTF,TGTGCCAGCAGCTTGGACCCCTCGGGGTATGGGGATGGCTACACCTTC
TRBD1,TRBV27,.,TRBJ2-7,CASRYSQGASYEQYF,TGTGCCAGCAGATACTCCCAGGGGGCGTCCTACGAGCAGTACTTC
TRBD2,TRBV2,.,TRBJ2-2,CASRRTSGGGTGELFF,TGTGCCAGCAGGCGGACTAGCGGGGGTGGCACCGGGGAGCTGTTTTTT
TRBD1,TRBV24-1,.,TRBJ1-1,CATSDSRTGRDTEAFF,TGTGCCACCAGTGATTCCCGGACAGGGAGAGACACTGAAGCTTTCTTT
.,TRBV28,once,TRBJ1-1,CASSLGPPPEAFF,TGTGCCAGCAGTTTAGGGCCCCCCCCTGAAGCTTTCTTT
.,TRBV10-3,.,TRBJ1-3,CAISEYREKGVPSGNTIYF,TGTGCCATCAGTGAGTATAGGGAAAAGGGGGTGCCCTCTGGAAACACCATATATTTT
TRBD2,TRBV6-5,.,TRBJ2-3,CASNLGGEKTQYF,TGTGCCAGCAATCTGGGGGGGGAGAAAACGCAGTATTTT
TRBD1,TRBV28,.,TRBJ1-5,CASSYQGGGGNQPQHF,TGTGCCAGCTCCTATCAGGGGGGAGGAGGCAATCAGCCCCAGCATTTT
TRBD2,TRBV24-1,.,TRBJ2-3,CATSEGGTTDTQYF,TGTGCCACCAGTGAGGGGGGGACCACAGATACGCAGTATTTT
TRBD1,TRBV5-8,.,TRBJ2-7,CASSLGQGADEQYF,TGTGCCAGCAGCTTGGGACAGGGGGCGGACGAGCAGTACTTC
.,TRBV7-9,.,TRBJ2-1,CASSSYARNLVSEQFF,TGTGCCAGCAGCTCCTACGCGCGGAATCTGGTTAGTGAGCAGTTCTTC
TRBD1,TRBV5-1,.,TRBJ1-1,CASSLGPRQGMNTEAFF,TGCGCCAGCAGCTTGGGACCCAGACAGGGCATGAACACTGAAGCTTTCTTT
.,TRBV9,.,TRBJ2-3,CASSPAGAGLPTDTQYF,TGTGCCAGCAGCCCTGCTGGGGCGGGGCTCCCCACAGATACGCAGTATTTT
.,TRBV27,.,TRBJ1-2,CASSLAGGAYRDIYTF,TGTGCCAGCAGTTTGGCGGGGGGGGCTTACAGAGATATTTACACCTTC
.,TRBV14,many,TRBJ2-2,CASSPWAAANTGELFF,TGTGCCAGCAGCCCCTGGGCAGCCGCGAACACCGGGGAGCTGTTTTTT
.,TRBV7-6,once,TRBJ1-3,CASSLSDSSSGNTIYF,TGTGCCAGCAGCTTATCGGACAGCTCGTCTGGAAACACCATATATTTT
.,TRBV5-1,.,TRBJ2-2,CASSLSGGGSGELFF,TGCGCCAGCAGCCTAAGTGGGGGAGGCTCCGGGGAGCTGTTTTTT
.,TRBV9,.,TRBJ2-1,CASSASDYNEQFF,TGTGCCAGCAGCGCTAGTGACTACAATGAGCAGTTCTTC
TRBD2,TRBV5-8,.,TRBJ2-3,CASSLARLAGATDTQYF,TGTGCCAGCAGCTTGGCCCGGCTAGCGGGGGCCACAGATACGCAGTATTTT
.,TRBV19,few,TRBJ2-3,CASSSGVQNTDTQYF,TGTGCCAGTAGCTCGGGGGTACAGAACACAGATACGCAGTATTTT
TRBD1,TRBV2,few,TRBJ2-5,CASSGWDSQETQYF,TGTGCCAGCTCTGGTTGGGACAGCCAAGAGACCCAGTACTTC
.,TRBV27,.,TRBJ2-2,CASSPQLDRELFF,TGTGCCAGCAGTCCCCAACTGGACAGGGAGCTGTTTTTT
.,TRBV7-3,.,TRBJ2-3,CASSPGLPRPDTQYF,TGTGCCAGCAGCCCAGGCTTACCACGTCCAGATACGCAGTATTTT
TRBD1,TRBV19,many,TRBJ1-1,CASRLGTGNTEAFF,TGTGCCAGTAGATTGGGGACAGGGAACACTGAAGCTTTCTTT
.,TRBV11-2,.,TRBJ2-3,CASSLVASVGVQYF,TGTGCCAGCAGCTTAGTTGCCTCGGTGGGAGTGCAGTATTTT
TRBD1,TRBV5-1,once,TRBJ2-1,CASSLEPRRRNRVDRDYNEQFF,TGCGCCAGCAGCTTGGAACCACGGCGAAGAAATCGGGTTGACAGGGACTACAATGAGCAGTTCTTC
.,TRBV19,.,TRBJ2-1,CASSTGTGSSYNEQFF,TGTGCCAGTAGTACGGGGACCGGGAGCTCCTACAATGAGCAGTTCTTC